The clone carrying this T cell receptor (beta chain) occurred a few times. 13 Jbeta primers and 60 Vbeta primers were used for the PCR. Clones were read by immunoSEQ multiplex PCR, and TCRdb kept only the in-frame ones, dropping some. The sample includes around 91,000 clones, under 65% of them seen just once. The sample comes from a study of cytomegalovirus exposure and HLA in healthy donors. This CDR3 comprises 15 residues. Germline-derived CDR1 and CDR2 are WSHSY and SAAADI. V was pared by 6 bases and J by 2 bases, with 14 bases between. Healthy bone marrow donors made up the donors. This TCR came from a man aged 55 to 70 in good health and CMV-seronegative. Sequencing used PBMCs. V is TRBV10-2 and J is TRBJ1-5, with D possibly matching TRBD1 (5 bases). CDR3 nucleotide sequence: TGCGCCAGCAGAGACCCCCAGGGCGGCAATCAGCCCCAGCATTTT. It specifies CASRDPQGGNQPQHF.